This entry lists 10 T cell receptor beta chains sequenced from one sample in a study of CD8 T cells in Susac syndrome. About 0.45 to 1 ug RNA was reverse transcribed with random hexamers. TCRdb independently ran MiXCR on the immunoSEQ multiplex PCR reads; one entry per CDR3 protein. The sample contains over 140,000 distinct CDR3 sequences, roughly 94% of which appear only once. Sequencing was done on a sample of CD4+ T cells from PBMCs. The receptors originated from a human donor with Susac syndrome.

This chain connects TRBV4-2 to TRBJ2-6, with a weak D call TRBD2 (5 bases). The CDR3 covers 18 residues. V shed 0 bases and J shed 3 bases, with 15 bases lying between them. The germline V gene encodes CDR1 LGHNA and CDR2 YNFKEQ. CDR3 DNA: TGTGCCAGCAGCCAAGATAGCGCTGGAAGAGGTGGGGCCAACGTCCTGACTTTC. Amino acids: CASSQDSAGRGGANVLTF.

V usage is TRBV13 and J usage is TRBJ2-3, with 11 bases lining up with TRBD2. V lost 5 bases and J lost 3; bases outside the gene matches: 10. The CDR3 totals 17 residues. Germline V gives CDR1 PRHDT, CDR2 FYEKMQ (reference sequence). CDR3 amino acids: CASSPVVTSGSTDTQYF. CDR3 DNA sequence: TGTGCCAGCAGCCCTGTGGTAACTAGCGGGAGTACAGATACGCAGTATTTT.

The chain links TRBV11-1 to TRBJ2-5; weak D call: TRBD2 (6 bases). There are 16 residues in the CDR3. V was cut by 1 base and J by 4 bases, with 16 bases left in between. Germline V gives CDR1 SGHAT, CDR2 FQDESV (reference sequence). The CDR3 nucleotides read TGTGCCAGCAGCTTAGGTCGCCGGGACTCCGGAGAGACCCAGTACTTC. This codes for CASSLGRRDSGETQYF.

The chain uses TRBV6-2 or TRBV6-3 and TRBJ1-5; tentatively, D is TRBD1 (5 bases). V was shortened by 5 bases and J by 5 bases, with 10 bases between the two germline ends. The CDR3 spans 13 residues. Germline lookup yields CDR1 MNHEY and CDR2 SVGEGT. CDR3 coding DNA: TGTGCCAGCAGTCGCGGGGCACATCAGCCCCAGCATTTT. Encoded protein: CASSRGAHQPQHF.

The genes are TRBV4-3 and TRBJ2-5, with 7 bases aligning to TRBD2. The CDR3 extends over 14 amino acids. CDR1 is LGHNA and CDR2 is YSLEER in the germline V gene. J lost 2 bases, V lost 4 bases, and 4 bases had no gene match. CDR3 sequence reads: CASSPRGGQETQYF. CDR3 DNA sequence: TGCGCCAGCAGCCCCCGGGGAGGGCAAGAGACCCAGTACTTC.

The V and J genes are TRBV30 and TRBJ1-3; no clear D gene. The V gene lost 2 bases and the J gene lost 0 bases, with 5 bases spanning the gap. This CDR3 region has 13 residues. Per germline, CDR1 GTSNPN and CDR2 SVGIG (reference sequence). The CDR3, as DNA: TGTGCCTGGAGTCCCCTCTCTGGAAACACCATATATTTT. Translation gives CAWSPLSGNTIYF.

The chain combines TRBV20-1 with TRBJ2-1, with 11 bases lining up with TRBD2. Germline CDR1 is DFQATT and CDR2 is SNEGSKA (reference sequence). Trimming at V came to 8 bases and at J to 12 bases, leaving 9 bases not matched to a gene. This CDR3 spans 12 amino acids. CDR3 sequence: CSSIAGGLGQFF. CDR3 nucleotides: TGCAGTTCGATAGCGGGGGGGCTTGGGCAGTTCTTC.

The chain links TRBV7-6 to TRBJ2-5; TRBD1 aligns across 8 bases. There are 15 residues in the CDR3. V shed 5 bases and J 7 bases; nucleotides not matched to a gene: 12. The germline V gene encodes CDR1 SGHVS and CDR2 FNYEAQ. This CDR3 reads CASSPYAGGAGTQYF. CDR3 nucleotides: TGTGCCAGCAGCCCCTACGCAGGGGGCGCAGGGACCCAGTACTTC.

This chain uses TRBV7-2 with TRBJ2-7; a possible D gene is TRBD1 (6 bases). The CDR3 sequence is 14 residues long. Germline loops: CDR1 SGHTA, CDR2 FQGNSA. Trimming pared 7 bases from V and 6 bases from J, leaving 19 bases between. This CDR3 is CASKLGAGVGEQYF. The CDR3 DNA reads as TGTGCCAGCAAATTGGGGGCAGGGGTGGGCGAGCAGTACTTC.

This clonotype has just one count. The chain is built from TRBV19 and TRBJ2-3, with TRBD2 as a possible D gene (6 bases). The germline V gene encodes CDR1 LNHDA and CDR2 SQIVND (reference sequence). The CDR3 is 16 residues long. The V end lost 5 bases, the J end lost 1 base, and 16 bases lay between the germline ends. The CDR3 is CASSGPGLPRTDTQYF. DNA of the CDR3: TGTGCCAGTAGTGGACCGGGACTTCCTCGCACAGATACGCAGTATTTT.